A selection of T cell receptor beta chains follows, all from one sample in a study of monozygotic twins with inflammatory bowel disease. TCRdb reprocessed the 5' RACE reads and reports one entry per CDR3 protein, with no DNA. This table holds around 370,000 distinct CDR3 sequences. Material for sequencing was blood. The origin of the receptors is a human donor with ulcerative colitis or Crohn's disease, or a healthy co-twin of an affected twin (not recorded which). CDR3s include the opening cysteine and the closing phenylalanine or tryptophan.

v_gene: TRBV6-1; j_gene: TRBJ1-4; CDR3aa: CASSLGQAGSEKLFF
v_gene: TRBV6-5; j_gene: TRBJ1-1; CDR3aa: CASSPDRVLEAFF
v_gene: TRBV6-1; j_gene: TRBJ2-7; CDR3aa: CASSQARGVYEQYF
v_gene: TRBV20-1; j_gene: TRBJ2-3; CDR3aa: CSARGGTSGDSYTQYF
v_gene: TRBV20-1; j_gene: TRBJ2-3; CDR3aa: CSAGYSTDTQYF
v_gene: TRBV6-5; j_gene: TRBJ2-7; CDR3aa: CASSSFGTLFYEQYF
v_gene: TRBV29-1; j_gene: TRBJ2-1; CDR3aa: CSVEVGPTYNEQFF
v_gene: TRBV5-1; j_gene: TRBJ2-7; CDR3aa: CASSSIQGSYEQYF
v_gene: TRBV19; j_gene: TRBJ1-1; CDR3aa: CASSIKRVGVRAGAFF
v_gene: TRBV7-9; j_gene: TRBJ2-2; CDR3aa: CASTSWGGLNTGELFF
v_gene: TRBV5-4; j_gene: TRBJ1-6; CDR3aa: CASSYYGTENSPLHF
v_gene: TRBV6-2/TRBV6-3; j_gene: TRBJ2-5; CDR3aa: CASKITLGVEETQYF
v_gene: TRBV15; j_gene: TRBJ2-6; CDR3aa: CATRRSSGANVLTF
v_gene: TRBV5-5; j_gene: TRBJ1-2; CDR3aa: CASSSARATYGYTF
v_gene: TRBV5-1; j_gene: TRBJ1-2; CDR3aa: CASSLGGAPGYTF
v_gene: TRBV7-3; j_gene: TRBJ2-6; CDR3aa: CASSRGHSGANVLTF
v_gene: TRBV9; j_gene: TRBJ1-1; CDR3aa: CASSVQWNTEAFF